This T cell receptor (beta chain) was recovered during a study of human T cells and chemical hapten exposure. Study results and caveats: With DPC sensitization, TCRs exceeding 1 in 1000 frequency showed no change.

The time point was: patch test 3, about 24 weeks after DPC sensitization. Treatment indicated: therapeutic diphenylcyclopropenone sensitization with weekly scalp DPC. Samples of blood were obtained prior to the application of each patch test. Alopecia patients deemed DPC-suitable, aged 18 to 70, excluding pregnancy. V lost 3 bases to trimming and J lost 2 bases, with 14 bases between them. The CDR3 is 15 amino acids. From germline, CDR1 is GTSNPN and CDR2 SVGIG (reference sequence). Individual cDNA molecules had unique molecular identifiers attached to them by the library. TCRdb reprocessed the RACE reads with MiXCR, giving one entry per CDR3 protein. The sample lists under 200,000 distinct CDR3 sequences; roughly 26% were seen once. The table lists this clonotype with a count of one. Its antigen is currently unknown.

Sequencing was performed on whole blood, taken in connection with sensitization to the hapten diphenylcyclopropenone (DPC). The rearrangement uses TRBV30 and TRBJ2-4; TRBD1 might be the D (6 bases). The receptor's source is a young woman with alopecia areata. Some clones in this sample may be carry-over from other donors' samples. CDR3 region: CAWRDRQGSKNIQYF. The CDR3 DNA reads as TGTGCCTGGAGGGACCGTCAGGGGTCCAAAAACATTCAGTACTTC. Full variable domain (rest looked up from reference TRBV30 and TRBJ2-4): SQTIHQWPATLVQPVGSPLSLECTVEGTSNPNLYWYRQAAGRGLQLLFYSVGIGQISSEVPQNLSASRPQDRQFILSSKKLLLSDSGFYLCAWRDRQGSKNIQYFGAGTRLSVL.